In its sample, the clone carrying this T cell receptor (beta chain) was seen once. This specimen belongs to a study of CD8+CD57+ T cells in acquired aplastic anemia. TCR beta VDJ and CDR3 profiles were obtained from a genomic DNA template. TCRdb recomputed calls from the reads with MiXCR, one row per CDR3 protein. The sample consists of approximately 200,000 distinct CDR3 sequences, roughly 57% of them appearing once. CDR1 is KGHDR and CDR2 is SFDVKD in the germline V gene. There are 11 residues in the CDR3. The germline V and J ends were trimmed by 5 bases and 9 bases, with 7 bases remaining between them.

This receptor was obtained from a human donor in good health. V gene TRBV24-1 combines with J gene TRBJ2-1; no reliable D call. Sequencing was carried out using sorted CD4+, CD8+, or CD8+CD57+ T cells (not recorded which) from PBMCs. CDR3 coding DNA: TGTGCCACCAGTGTTTCAGCTGAGCAGTTCTTC. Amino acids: CATSVSAEQFF.